This T cell receptor beta chain stems from a study of blood T cells in healthy people across ages. The authors ran a second PCR of about 6 to 11 cycles using a sample-barcoded 5' primer and a J-beta primer mix. Through a template-switch adaptor with 12 random nucleotides, each cDNA molecule received a tag. TCRdb processed the 5' RACE reads anew with MiXCR; each CDR3 protein has one entry. The data show approximately 760,000 distinct CDR3 sequences, with 20% to 25% seen just once and roughly 9% held by the top ten. Study outcomes and limitations: Donor CMV infection status was unknown, possibly confounding age-related changes in expanded clonotypes.

The CDR3 consists of 12 residues. V trimming: 3 bases; J trimming: 11 bases; junction bases outside the gene matches: 5. A remark on this clonotype: Antigen specificity is unknown.

These records were also assigned to another study, of T cells of mothers and their children. Per that paper: A second PCR was performed with the M1S primer. This primer added sample barcodes and 2-4 random nucleotides.

What was sequenced was blood. This TCR derives from a boy aged 5-17 years in good health. The chain uses TRBV12-3 or TRBV12-4 and TRBJ2-3; 7 bases agree with TRBD2. The CDR3 DNA sequence: TGTGCCAGCAGTTTGAGCGGGATGAGGCAGTATTTT. This encodes CASSLSGMRQYF.